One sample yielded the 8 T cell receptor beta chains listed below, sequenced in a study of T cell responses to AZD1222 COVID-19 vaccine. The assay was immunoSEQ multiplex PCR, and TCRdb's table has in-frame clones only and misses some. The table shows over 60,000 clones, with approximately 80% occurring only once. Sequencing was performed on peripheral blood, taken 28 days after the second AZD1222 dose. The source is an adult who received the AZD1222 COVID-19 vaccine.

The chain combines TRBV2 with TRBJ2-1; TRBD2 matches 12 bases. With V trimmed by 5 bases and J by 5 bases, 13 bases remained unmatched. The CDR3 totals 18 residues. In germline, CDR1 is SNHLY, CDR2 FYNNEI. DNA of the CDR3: TGTGCCAGCAGTCCCCCTAGCGGGGGGGCGAAGACAGACAATGAGCAGTTCTTC. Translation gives CASSPPSGGAKTDNEQFF.

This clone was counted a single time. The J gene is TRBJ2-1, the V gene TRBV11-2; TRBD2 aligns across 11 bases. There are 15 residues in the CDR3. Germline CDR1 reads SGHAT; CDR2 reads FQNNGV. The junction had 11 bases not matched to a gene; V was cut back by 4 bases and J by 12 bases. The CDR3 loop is CASSWSSGGVHPQFF. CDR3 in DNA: TGTGCCAGCAGCTGGAGTAGCGGGGGGGTCCATCCGCAGTTCTTC. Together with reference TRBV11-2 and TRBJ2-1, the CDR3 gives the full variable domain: EAGVAQSPRYKIIEKRQSVAFWCNPISGHATLYWYQQILGQGPKLLIQFQNNGVVDDSQLPKDRFSAERLKGVDSTLKIQPAKLEDSAVYLCASSWSSGGVHPQFFGPGTRLTVL.

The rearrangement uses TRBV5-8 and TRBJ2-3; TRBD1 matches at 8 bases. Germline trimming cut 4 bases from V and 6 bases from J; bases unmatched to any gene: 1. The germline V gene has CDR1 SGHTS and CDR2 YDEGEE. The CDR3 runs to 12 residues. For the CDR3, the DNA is TGTGCCAGCAGCCGGACAGGGGATACGCAGTATTTT. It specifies CASSRTGDTQYF.

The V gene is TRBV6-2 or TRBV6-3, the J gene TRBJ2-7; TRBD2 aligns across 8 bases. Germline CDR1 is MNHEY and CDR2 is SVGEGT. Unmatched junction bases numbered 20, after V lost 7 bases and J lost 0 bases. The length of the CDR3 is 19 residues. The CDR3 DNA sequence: TGTGCCAGCAACCCGGCAGGCAGCGGGGGAGTAAAAAGCTCCTACGAGCAGTACTTC. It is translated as CASNPAGSGGVKSSYEQYF.

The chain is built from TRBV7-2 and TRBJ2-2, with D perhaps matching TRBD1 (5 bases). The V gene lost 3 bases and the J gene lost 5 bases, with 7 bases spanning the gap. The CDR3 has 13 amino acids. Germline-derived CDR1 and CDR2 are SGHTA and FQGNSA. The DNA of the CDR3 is TGTGCCAGCAGCTTTAGGGGAACCGGGGAGCTGTTTTTT. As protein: CASSFRGTGELFF.

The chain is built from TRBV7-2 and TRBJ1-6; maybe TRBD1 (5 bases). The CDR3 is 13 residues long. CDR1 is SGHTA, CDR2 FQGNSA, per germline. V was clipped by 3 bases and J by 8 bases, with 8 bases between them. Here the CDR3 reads CASSLDTYSPLHF. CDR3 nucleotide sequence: TGTGCCAGCAGCTTGGACACATATTCACCCCTCCACTTT. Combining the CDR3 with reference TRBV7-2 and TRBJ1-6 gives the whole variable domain GAGVSQSPSNKVTEKGKDVELRCDPISGHTALYWYRQSLGQGLEFLIYFQGNSAPDKSGLPSDRFSAERTGGSVSTLTIQRTQQEDSAVYLCASSLDTYSPLHFGNGTRLTVT.

CDR3 coding DNA: TGTGCCAGCAGCAACACGGGACTAGACCCCTACGAGCAGTACTTC. Residues: CASSNTGLDPYEQYF. This sequence joins TRBV3-1 (or the pseudogene TRBV3-2) and TRBJ2-7; 8 nucleotides match TRBD2. The CDR3 runs 15 residues. Germline loops: CDR1 LGHDT, CDR2 YNNKEL (reference sequence). V lost 5 bases, J lost 2 bases, and 8 bases stayed unmatched.

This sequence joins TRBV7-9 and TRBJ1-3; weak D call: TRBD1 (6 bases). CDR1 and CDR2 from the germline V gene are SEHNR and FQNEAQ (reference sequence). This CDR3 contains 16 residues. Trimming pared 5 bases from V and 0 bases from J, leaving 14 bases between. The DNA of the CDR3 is TGTGCCAGCAGCCGAGGACAGTTTTTCTCTGGAAACACCATATATTTT. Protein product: CASSRGQFFSGNTIYF.